This TCR beta chain derives from a study of control samples from healthy donors and cancer patients. TCRdb's table, derived via immunoSEQ multiplex PCR, lists solely in-frame clones and lacks some. The repertoire holds approximately 120,000 clones, with roughly 87% as singletons. Trimming took off 9 bases at V and 0 bases at J, with 14 bases between the two ends. Germline V gives CDR1 LNHDA, CDR2 SQIVND (reference sequence). The CDR3 runs 14 residues. The TCR comes from a young man in good health. This chain uses TRBV19 with TRBJ1-1; D is ambiguous. The sample comprised blood. The chain's CDR3 is CASLETRLNTEAFF. The CDR3 bases are TGTGCCAGCCTCGAAACTAGACTGAACACTGAAGCTTTCTTT. Variable domain in full (rest from reference TRBV19 and TRBJ1-1): DGGITQSPKYLFRKEGQNVTLSCEQNLNHDAMYWYRQDPGQGLRLIYYSQIVNDFQKGDIAEGYSVSREKKESFPLTVTSAQKNPTAFYLCASLETRLNTEAFFGQGTRLTVV.